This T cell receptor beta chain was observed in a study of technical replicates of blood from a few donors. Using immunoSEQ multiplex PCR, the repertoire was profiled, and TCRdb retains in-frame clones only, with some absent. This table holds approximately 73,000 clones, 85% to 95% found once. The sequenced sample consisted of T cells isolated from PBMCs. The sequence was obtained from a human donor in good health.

The CDR3 region has the DNA TGCGCCAGCAGCCAAGAGTTCTTGTTCCAAAACATTCAGTACTTC. Translating gives CASSQEFLFQNIQYF. V gene TRBV4-1 combines with J gene TRBJ2-4; D call uncertain. The CDR3 is 15 amino acids. Trimming took off 0 bases at V and 5 bases at J, with 11 bases between the two ends. Germline V gene lookup returns CDR1 MGHRA and CDR2 YSYEKL.